Each of the 17 T cell receptor beta chains below was sequenced from the same sample in a study of Graves' ophthalmopathy and Graves' hyperthyroidism. The TCR beta CDR3 regions underwent amplification from RNA transcripts. Amplification began with first-round RT-PCR using HTBI primers, then second-round multiplex PCR was performed. One entry per CDR3 protein results from TCRdb running MiXCR on the multiplex PCR reads. The sample contains about 380,000 distinct CDR3 sequences, less than 20% of which appear only once. The sequencing input was peripheral blood. Receptor source: a young woman with stable Graves' hyperthyroidism.

The table lists this clonotype with many counts. The chain has TRBV11-2 and TRBJ2-7, with 9 bases fitting TRBD2. The CDR3 is made up of 17 amino acids. V was pared by 5 bases and J by 4 bases, with 15 bases of the junction left unmatched. Looked up from germline, CDR1 is SGHAT and CDR2 is FQNNGV. In DNA form, the CDR3 reads TGTGCCAGCAGCCAGGTGGCGGGGGTAGCGGGGGATTACGAGCAGTACTTC. Translating it yields CASSQVAGVAGDYEQYF.

This clonotype showed up many times. This chain joins TRBV29-1 and TRBJ1-1, with TRBD1 matching over 7 bases. Germline assignment: CDR1 SQVTM and CDR2 ANQGSEA. The CDR3 extends over 15 amino acids. Trimming at V came to 6 bases and at J to 0 bases, leaving 10 bases not matched to a gene. CDR3: CSVLSRQGMNTEAFF. The CDR3 DNA sequence: TGCAGCGTGTTGAGCCGACAGGGAATGAACACTGAAGCTTTCTTT.

This clonotype showed up many times. The CDR3 loop reads CASRTPEGGGSPLHF. The CDR3 DNA is TGTGCCAGCAGAACCCCCGAGGGGGGTGGTTCACCCCTCCACTTT. J is TRBJ1-6 and V is TRBV6-1; perhaps TRBD1 as D (6 bases). V was cut by 6 bases and J by 9 bases, with 18 bases left in between. Germline V gives CDR1 MNHNS, CDR2 SASEGT. The CDR3 runs to 15 residues.

The table lists this clonotype with many counts. The V call is TRBV6-1, the J call TRBJ1-3; the D gene is possibly TRBD1 (6 bases). Trimming stripped 6 bases from V and 4 bases from J, with 19 bases between. The CDR3 sequence is 16 residues long. CDR1 is MNHNS and CDR2 is SASEGT in the germline V gene. This chain's CDR3 is CASSSKPGAGGNTIYF. Written as DNA, the CDR3 is TGTGCCAGCAGCTCGAAGCCGGGGGCTGGAGGAAACACCATATATTTT.

This clonotype was counted at least ten times. This chain uses TRBV12-3 or TRBV12-4 with TRBJ1-1; no clear D. This CDR3 spans 14 amino acids. Trimming shortened V by 2 bases and J by 6 bases, and 13 bases separated the two germline ends. The chain's CDR3 is CASSLTKGDAEAFF. The DNA of the CDR3 is TGTGCCAGCAGTTTAACTAAAGGTGATGCTGAAGCTTTCTTT.

Many counts were recorded for this clonotype. The rearrangement uses TRBV7-6 and TRBJ1-1; TRBD1 matches at 7 bases. Trimming cost V 2 bases and J 7 bases; bases outside gene matches: 7. The V gene's germline CDR1 is SGHVS and CDR2 FNYEAQ. This CDR3 is 14 amino acids long. CDR3 amino acids: CASSLYQGVDEAFF. The CDR3 DNA follows: TGTGCCAGCAGCTTATATCAGGGGGTGGATGAAGCTTTCTTT.

This clonotype was counted at least ten times. The chain joins TRBV4-2 to TRBJ1-1; D is unclear. Germline CDR1 reads LGHNA; CDR2 reads YNFKEQ. The V end was cut by 3 bases, the J end by 0 bases, with 11 bases between. The CDR3 sequence is 15 residues long. In DNA, the CDR3 is TGTGCCAGCAGCCAGCTCCAGGCTATGAACACTGAAGCTTTCTTT. Encoded protein: CASSQLQAMNTEAFF.

There are many counts of this clonotype. The chain has TRBV7-8 and TRBJ2-3, with 7 positions matching TRBD1. Germline lookup yields CDR1 SGHVS and CDR2 FQNEAQ. The CDR3 sequence is 14 residues long. J lost 5 bases, V lost 1 base, and 3 bases had no gene match. The DNA of the CDR3 is TGTGCCAGCAGCTTAGAGGGGGCTGGAGATACGCAGTATTTT. Translated, it gives CASSLEGAGDTQYF.

This clonotype has a handful of counts. Given a much more abundant clone one base away, this may be a read error. The chain links TRBV6-2 or TRBV6-3 to TRBJ2-2; 12 positions match TRBD2. Germline CDR1 MNHEY, CDR2 SVGEGT. The length of the CDR3 is 19 residues. V lost 2 bases and J lost 1; bases outside the gene matches: 8. CDR3 protein: CASSYATSGGPGNTGELFF. DNA for the CDR3: TGTGCCAGCAGTTACGCGACTAGCGGGGGCCCTGGGAACACCGGGGAGCTGTTTTTT.

This clonotype has ten or more counts. The rearrangement joins TRBV7-2 to TRBJ2-7, with 9 bases lining up with TRBD2. Germline values: CDR1 SGHTA, CDR2 FQGNSA. There are 14 residues in the CDR3. The trim removed 5 bases at V and 6 bases at J, leaving 8 bases unmatched. Here the CDR3 DNA reads TGTGCCAGCAGCCCCGTCCCGGGACTAGCCGAGCAGTACTTC. Translating gives CASSPVPGLAEQYF.

In its sample, this clonotype was seen many times. The chain has TRBV4-1 and TRBJ1-2; a weak D match, TRBD1 (5 bases). Trimming took off 1 base at V and 0 bases at J, with 18 bases between the two ends. Germline-derived CDR1 and CDR2 are MGHRA and YSYEKL. This CDR3 spans 18 amino acids. The CDR3 bases are TGCGCCAGCAGCCAAGTCGTTCCAAAGACAGCCTCTAACTATGGCTACACCTTC. It codes for CASSQVVPKTASNYGYTF.

In regard to this clonotype: The junction departs from the called germline gene at one end, perhaps through a read error. The gene calls are TRBV5-1 and TRBJ2-7; D not resolved. The CDR3 is 13 residues long. Germline V CDR1 and CDR2: SGHRS, YFSETQ. The DNA for the CDR3 is TGCGCCAGCAGCTTGGGCCAAGGGTACGAGCAGTGCTTC. Translation: CASSLGQGYEQCF.

This clonotype was seen only once. This chain connects TRBV20-1 to TRBJ2-5; D is possibly TRBD2 (7 bases). Germline CDR1 DFQATT, CDR2 SNEGSKA (reference sequence). The CDR3 covers 14 residues. Trimming left V 3 bases short and J 4 bases short, with 15 bases between. CDR3 residues: CSARPGGLGETQYF. CDR3 nucleotide sequence: TGCAGTGCTAGGCCCGGGGGGCTCGGAGAGACCCAGTACTTC.

This clonotype was detected a few times. V is TRBV30 and J is TRBJ1-2; TRBD1 might be the D (6 bases). The CDR3 has 14 amino acids. The V end lost 5 bases, the J end lost 2 bases, and 15 bases lay between the germline ends. The V gene's germline CDR1 is GTSNPN and CDR2 SVGIG (reference sequence). CDR3 coding DNA: TGTGCCTGGCATCCGGGGCAGGGGAACTATGGCTACACCTTC. Translation gives CAWHPGQGNYGYTF.

The sample holds many counts of this clonotype. The chain couples TRBV19 to TRBJ1-6; possibly TRBD1 for D (5 bases). The V and J ends lost 6 bases and 7 bases respectively, with 10 bases between them. The CDR3 sequence is 13 residues long. The V gene's germline CDR1 is LNHDA and CDR2 SQIVND (reference sequence). CDR3 sequence (DNA): TGTGCCAGTAGGGAGCAGGGAAATTCACCCCTCCACTTT. Its translation is CASREQGNSPLHF.

With regard to this clonotype: A much larger clone sits a single nucleotide away, making a read error possible. The final CDR3 position lacks the conserved phenylalanine or tryptophan, pointing to a likely read error. The chain uses TRBV27 and TRBJ2-2, with 11 nucleotides matching TRBD2. Trimming removed 5 bases from V and 0 bases from J; junction bases left unmatched: 5. This CDR3 comprises 17 residues. Germline loops: CDR1 MNHEY, CDR2 SMNVEV (reference sequence). CDR3 sequence: CASSPLTSGANTGELFC. The DNA for the CDR3 is TGTGCCAGCAGTCCTTTGACTAGCGGGGCGAACACCGGGGAGCTGTTTTGT.

The table lists this clonotype with many counts. V usage is TRBV20-1 and J usage is TRBJ1-6; D possibly corresponds to TRBD1 (5 bases). The germline CDR1 and CDR2 sequences are DFQATT and SNEGSKA (reference sequence). CDR3 size: 14 residues. V was clipped by 4 bases and J by 7 bases, with 14 bases between them. The CDR3 bases are TGCAGTGCTACTCCGGGACGGGTGAATTCACCCCTCCACTTT. It yields the protein CSATPGRVNSPLHF.